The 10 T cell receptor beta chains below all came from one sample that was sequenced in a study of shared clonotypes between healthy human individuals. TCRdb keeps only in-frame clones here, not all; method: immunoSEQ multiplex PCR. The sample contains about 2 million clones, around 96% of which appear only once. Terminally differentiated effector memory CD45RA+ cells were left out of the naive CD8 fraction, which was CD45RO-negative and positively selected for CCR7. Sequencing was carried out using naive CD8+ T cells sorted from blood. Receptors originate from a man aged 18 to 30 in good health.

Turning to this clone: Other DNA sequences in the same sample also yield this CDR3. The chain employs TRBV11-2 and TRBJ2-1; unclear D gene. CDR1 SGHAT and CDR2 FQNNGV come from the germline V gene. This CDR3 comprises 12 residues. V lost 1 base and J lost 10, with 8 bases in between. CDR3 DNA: TGTGCCAGCAGCTTAGGGGGAAGCGAGCAGTTCTTC. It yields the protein CASSLGGSEQFF. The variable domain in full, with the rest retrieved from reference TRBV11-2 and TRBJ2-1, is EAGVAQSPRYKIIEKRQSVAFWCNPISGHATLYWYQQILGQGPKLLIQFQNNGVVDDSQLPKDRFSAERLKGVDSTLKIQPAKLEDSAVYLCASSLGGSEQFFGPGTRLTVL.

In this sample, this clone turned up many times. The CDR3 DNA reads TGTGCTAGTGGGGACGGGATTGGCTACGAGCAGTACTTC. Translated: CASGDGIGYEQYF. The chain joins TRBV12-5 to TRBJ2-7; a possible D gene is TRBD2 (5 bases). V was pared by 6 bases and J by 3 bases, with 12 bases between. In germline, CDR1 is LGHNT, CDR2 FRNRAP. CDR3 length equals 13 residues.

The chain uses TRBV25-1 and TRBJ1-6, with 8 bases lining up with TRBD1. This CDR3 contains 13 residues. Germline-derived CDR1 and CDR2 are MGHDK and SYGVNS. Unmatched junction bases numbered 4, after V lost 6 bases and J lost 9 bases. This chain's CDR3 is CASRGTGGSPLHF. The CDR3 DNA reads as TGTGCCAGCAGAGGGACAGGAGGTTCACCCCTCCACTTT.

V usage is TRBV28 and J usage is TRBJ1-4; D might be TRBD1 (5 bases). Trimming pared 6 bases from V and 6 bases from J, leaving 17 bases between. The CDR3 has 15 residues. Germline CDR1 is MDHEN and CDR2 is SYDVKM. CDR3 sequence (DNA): TGTGCCAGCAGCGTCGGACATTCCGGGGATGAAAAACTGTTTTTT. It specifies CASSVGHSGDEKLFF.

CDR3: CASSFPATYGYTF. Written as DNA, the CDR3 is TGTGCCAGCAGCTTCCCGGCTACCTATGGCTACACCTTC. The V and J genes are TRBV7-2 and TRBJ1-2; D ambiguous. Looked up from germline, CDR1 is SGHTA and CDR2 is FQGNSA. Trimming pared 3 bases from V and 4 bases from J, leaving 9 bases between. The CDR3 totals 13 residues.

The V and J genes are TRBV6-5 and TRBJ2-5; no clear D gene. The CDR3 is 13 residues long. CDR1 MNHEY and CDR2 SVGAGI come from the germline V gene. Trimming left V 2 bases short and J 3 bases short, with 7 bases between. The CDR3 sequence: CASSYRHEETQYF. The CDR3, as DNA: TGTGCCAGCAGTTACCGCCACGAAGAGACCCAGTACTTC.

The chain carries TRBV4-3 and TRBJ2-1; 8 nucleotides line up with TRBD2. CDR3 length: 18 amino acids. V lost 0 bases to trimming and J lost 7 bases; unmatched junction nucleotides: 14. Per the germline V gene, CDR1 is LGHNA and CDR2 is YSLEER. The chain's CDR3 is CASSQDLLRAGEGNEQFF. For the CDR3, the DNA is TGCGCCAGCAGCCAAGATCTGTTAAGAGCGGGGGAGGGAAATGAGCAGTTCTTC.

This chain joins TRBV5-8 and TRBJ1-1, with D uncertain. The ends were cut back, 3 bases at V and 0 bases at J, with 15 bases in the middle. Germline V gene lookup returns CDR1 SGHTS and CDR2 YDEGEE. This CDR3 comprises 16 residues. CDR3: CASSSELTLMNTEAFF. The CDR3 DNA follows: TGTGCCAGCAGCTCAGAGTTGACCCTGATGAACACTGAAGCTTTCTTT.

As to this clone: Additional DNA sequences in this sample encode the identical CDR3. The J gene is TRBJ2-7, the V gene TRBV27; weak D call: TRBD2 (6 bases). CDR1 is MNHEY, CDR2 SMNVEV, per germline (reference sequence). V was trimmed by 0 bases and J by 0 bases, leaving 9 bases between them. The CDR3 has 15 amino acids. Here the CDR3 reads CASSLSAGPSYEQYF. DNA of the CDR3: TGTGCCAGCAGTTTATCGGCGGGGCCCTCCTACGAGCAGTACTTC.

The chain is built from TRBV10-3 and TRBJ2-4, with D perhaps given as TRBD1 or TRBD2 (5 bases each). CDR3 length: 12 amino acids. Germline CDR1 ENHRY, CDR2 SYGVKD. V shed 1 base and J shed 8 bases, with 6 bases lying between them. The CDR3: CAISELGDIQYF. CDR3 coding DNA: TGTGCCATCAGTGAGTTGGGGGACATTCAGTACTTC.